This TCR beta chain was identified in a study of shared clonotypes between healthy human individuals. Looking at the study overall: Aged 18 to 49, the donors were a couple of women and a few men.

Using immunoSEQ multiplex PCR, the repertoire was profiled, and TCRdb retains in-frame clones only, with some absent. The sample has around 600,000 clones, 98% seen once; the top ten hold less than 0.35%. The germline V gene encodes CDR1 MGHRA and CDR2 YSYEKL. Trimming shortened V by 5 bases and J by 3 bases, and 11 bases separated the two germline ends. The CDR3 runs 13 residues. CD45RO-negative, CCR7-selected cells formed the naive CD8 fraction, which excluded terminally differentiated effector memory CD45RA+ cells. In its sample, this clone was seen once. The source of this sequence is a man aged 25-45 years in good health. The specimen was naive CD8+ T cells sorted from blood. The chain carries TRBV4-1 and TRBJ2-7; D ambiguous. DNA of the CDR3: TGCGCCAGCAGCAAGCCCGCAGGCTACGAGCAGTACTTC. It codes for CASSKPAGYEQYF.